This entry lists 10 T cell receptor beta chains sequenced from one sample in a study of blood T cell repertoires in COVID-19. TCRdb keeps only in-frame clones here, not all; method: immunoSEQ multiplex PCR. The sample contains fewer than 200,000 clones, 80% to 90% of which appear only once. The sequencing sample was made of peripheral blood. The receptors were sampled from a woman between 70 and 85 years old with COVID-19, enrolled during active disease.

The V gene is TRBV6-2 or TRBV6-3, the J gene TRBJ1-1; D remains ambiguous. CDR3 length: 12 residues. Per germline, CDR1 MNHEY and CDR2 SVGEGT. V lost 3 bases, J lost 0 bases, and 2 bases lay in between. CDR3 sequence: CASSYMNTEAFF. Written as DNA, the CDR3 is TGTGCCAGCAGTTATATGAACACTGAAGCTTTCTTT.

The gene calls are TRBV10-3 and TRBJ1-5; D perhaps matches TRBD1 (6 bases). This CDR3 spans 13 amino acids. Per the germline V gene, CDR1 is ENHRY and CDR2 is SYGVKD. The germline V and J ends were trimmed by 3 bases and 7 bases, with 10 bases remaining between them. CDR3: CAISDRGLQPQHF. The DNA of the CDR3 is TGTGCCATCAGTGACAGGGGCTTGCAGCCCCAGCATTTT.

This clone was recorded only once. This chain uses TRBV5-4 with TRBJ2-7, with D perhaps matching TRBD1 (7 bases). CDR1 and CDR2 from the germline V gene are SGHNT and YYREEE (reference sequence). There are 16 residues in the CDR3. V lost 2 bases, J lost 3 bases, and 18 bases lay in between. CDR3 bases: TGTGCCAGCAGCTTATTAGCGGTCACAGGGGACTACGAGCAGTACTTC. Its translation is CASSLLAVTGDYEQYF.

The chain combines TRBV6-2 or TRBV6-3 with TRBJ1-3; D may be TRBD1 (5 bases). The CDR3 runs to 17 residues. Germline V gene lookup returns CDR1 MNHEY and CDR2 SVGEGT. V lost 4 bases and J lost 6, with 22 bases in between. The CDR3 sequence: CASSSNRQTNLINTIYF. DNA for the CDR3: TGTGCCAGCAGTTCGAATCGACAGACCAACTTGATAAACACCATATATTTT.

The genes are TRBV5-1 and TRBJ2-3; D remains unclear. From germline, CDR1 is SGHRS and CDR2 YFSETQ. This CDR3 comprises 13 residues. The V gene lost 5 bases and the J gene lost 1 base, with 8 bases spanning the gap. The CDR3 loop reads CASRVAGTDTQYF. The CDR3 coding sequence is TGCGCCAGCAGAGTTGCGGGCACAGATACGCAGTATTTT.

This clone was recorded only once. This chain links TRBV15 with TRBJ1-5; D might be TRBD1 (6 bases). Germline V gene data show CDR1 as LNHNV and CDR2 as YYDKDF (reference sequence). This CDR3 comprises 13 residues. Between the trimmed V and J ends, which lost 6 bases and 9 bases, there was a span of 15 bases. CDR3 in amino acids: CATSTVGGGPQHF. CDR3 DNA: TGTGCCACCAGTACAGTAGGGGGGGGGCCCCAGCATTTT.

This rearrangement joins TRBV6-5 to TRBJ1-4; the D is unclear. V lost 5 bases and J lost 3, with 10 bases in between. The CDR3 totals 14 residues. Per germline, CDR1 MNHEY and CDR2 SVGAGI. The CDR3 region has the DNA TGTGCCAGCAGTACGGTAGGAGCTAATGAAAAACTGTTTTTT. Protein sequence: CASSTVGANEKLFF.

DNA for the CDR3: TGTGCCAGCAGCCCCCTGGGGGGAGAGACCCAGTACTTC. Protein product: CASSPLGGETQYF. The J gene is TRBJ2-5, the V gene TRBV3-1 (or the pseudogene TRBV3-2); D might be TRBD2 (6 bases). V was shortened by 4 bases and J by 4 bases, with 10 bases between the two germline ends. The CDR3 loop spans 13 amino acids. Germline lookup yields CDR1 LGHDT and CDR2 YNNKEL (reference sequence).

The gene calls are TRBV25-1 and TRBJ1-2; D not certain. Per germline, CDR1 MGHDK and CDR2 SYGVNS. Trimming removed 3 bases from V and 4 bases from J, with 12 bases in between. The CDR3 has 14 residues. Here the CDR3 reads CASSDSRAGYGYTF. The CDR3 DNA reads TGTGCCAGCAGTGACTCGAGGGCGGGCTATGGCTACACCTTC.

The CDR3 coding sequence is TGTGCCAGCAGCTTAAAAGGCGGCTTTACAGATACGCAGTATTTT. Protein: CASSLKGGFTDTQYF. V gene TRBV7-3 combines with J gene TRBJ2-3, with D unclear. V was clipped by 1 base and J by 3 bases, with 11 bases between them. The CDR3 runs to 15 residues. From germline, CDR1 is SGHTA and CDR2 FQGTGA.